This TCR beta chain was found in a study of blood T cell repertoires in COVID-19. Study in general: The cDNA or gDNA used as material had been derived from T cells, B-cell-depleted T cells, or PBMCs.

Per the original methods: It was from reference gene primer amplification that nucleated cell counts were estimated. TCRdb's copy holds only in-frame clones and misses some; the assay was immunoSEQ multiplex PCR. V, J and clone size derive from that table, while D and trimming were established from the DNA sequence. The sample has 150,000 to 200,000 clones; over 90% are singletons. V lost 0 bases to trimming and J lost 4 bases; unmatched junction nucleotides: 3. Germline CDR1 reads SGHTA; CDR2 reads FQGNSA. This CDR3 contains 18 residues. Sequenced material: peripheral blood. The chain is built from TRBV7-2 and TRBJ2-1; 16 nucleotides match TRBD2. The receptor was derived from a woman between 55 and 75 years old with COVID-19, enrolled during active disease. The CDR3 DNA is TGTGCCAGCAGCTTAGCCGGGACTAGCGGGGGGGCTTACAATGAGCAGTTCTTC. It encodes CASSLAGTSGGAYNEQFF.